These T cell receptor beta chains were read from a single sample in a study of blood T cell repertoires in COVID-19. Sequenced by immunoSEQ multiplex PCR; TCRdb stores in-frame clones only, minus some. The sample lists around 30,000 clones, roughly 85% occurring once. The specimen sequenced was peripheral blood. These receptors came from a man aged 60 to 75 with active COVID-19. Each CDR3 is given with its conserved first and last residue. Fields, in order: clone size, V gene, D gene, J gene, CDR3 DNA, CDR3 protein. D genes are given only for firm matches. A row's size may be missing; if present it is once, few, many or a size class.

-	TRBV7-9	TRBD2	TRBJ2-7	TGTGCCAGCAGCTTAGCGGGAGGGCCTGGCGAGCAGTACTTC	CASSLAGGPGEQYF
-	TRBV28	TRBD1	TRBJ2-7	TGTGCCAGCAGTTTATTCAGACAGGGAAAGGGATTCTACGAGCAGTACTTC	CASSLFRQGKGFYEQYF
once	TRBV19	-	TRBJ2-5	TGTGCCAGTAAGAGTCAAGAGACCCAGTACTTC	CASKSQETQYF
once	TRBV5-1	TRBD2	TRBJ2-2	TGCGCCAGCAGCGTTCAGCGGGAGGGGACCGGGGAGCTGTTTTTT	CASSVQREGTGELFF
-	TRBV7-6	-	TRBJ2-2	TGTGCCAGCAGTTCGAGCACCGGGGAGCTGTTTTTT	CASSSSTGELFF
-	TRBV5-4	-	TRBJ2-7	TGTGCCAGCAGCTTTCTAGCGACGAGCTCCTACGAGCAGTACTTC	CASSFLATSSYEQYF
few	TRBV27	TRBD1	TRBJ1-1	TGTGCCAGCAGTTTGAGGGGGCGCACTGAAGCTTTCTTT	CASSLRGRTEAFF
-	TRBV28	TRBD1	TRBJ2-5	TGTGCCAGTTTGACAGGGGGGAAAGAGACCCAGTACTTC	CASLTGGKETQYF
few	TRBV6-5	TRBD2	TRBJ2-5	TGTGCCAGCAGTAACCCTAGCGGGGGCCAGTACTTC	CASSNPSGGQYF
-	TRBV27	TRBD2	TRBJ2-1	TGTGCCAGCAGTTCTATCCCCTCCGGCGGGGGGTACAATGAGCAGTTCTTC	CASSSIPSGGGYNEQFF
-	TRBV11-2	-	TRBJ2-7	TGTGCCAGCAGCTTAGTGGGCAACTACGAGCAGTACTTC	CASSLVGNYEQYF
-	TRBV30	TRBD2	TRBJ2-1	TGTGCCTGGAGTGTGGCGACTCTAGCGGGAGGTGAGCAGTTCTTC	CAWSVATLAGGEQFF
-	TRBV10-1	TRBD1	TRBJ2-7	TGCGCCAGCAGTGACCAGACAGGGCCCTCCGACGAGCAGTACTTC	CASSDQTGPSDEQYF
-	TRBV25-1	TRBD2	TRBJ2-2	TGTGCCAGCAGTGGGACTAGCGACACCGGGGAGCTGTTTTTT	CASSGTSDTGELFF
-	TRBV20-1	-	TRBJ2-3	TGCAGTGCCCCGGGTGATACGCAGTATTTT	CSAPGDTQYF
-	TRBV2	TRBD1	TRBJ2-7	TGTGCCAGCTACAACCGGGACAGGGGTTACGAGCAGTACTTC	CASYNRDRGYEQYF
-	TRBV9	-	TRBJ2-2	TGTGCCAGCAGCTTCGCGGTTCGCGAAAGTGGCACCGGGGAGCTGTTTTTT	CASSFAVRESGTGELFF
once	TRBV7-9	-	TRBJ2-1	TGTGCCAGCAGCTTAGCGGGGCTGAACTACAATGAGCAGTTCTTC	CASSLAGLNYNEQFF
-	TRBV19	-	TRBJ1-5	TGTGCCAGTAGCTACGGGGATGGCAATCAGCCCCAGCATTTT	CASSYGDGNQPQHF
-	TRBV4-2	TRBD1	TRBJ2-7	TGTGCCAGCAGCCCCACTCGACAGGGAAACAGGGACGAGCAGTACTTC	CASSPTRQGNRDEQYF
-	TRBV27	-	TRBJ1-4	TGTGCCAGCAGCCCTCTGGGAGGAACTAATGAAAAACTGTTTTTT	CASSPLGGTNEKLFF
-	TRBV5-5	-	TRBJ1-1	TGTGCCAGCAGCCCCCTTGCGGGGGCTACGGGAAACACTGAAGCTTTCTTT	CASSPLAGATGNTEAFF
-	TRBV28	TRBD1	TRBJ1-6	TGTGCCAGCAGGCCTCGGGACAGGGATAATTCACCCCTCCACTTT	CASRPRDRDNSPLHF
-	TRBV28	TRBD1	TRBJ2-3	TGTGCCAGCAGTTTGGGGACAGGGGGCTTGGGAGATACGCAGTATTTT	CASSLGTGGLGDTQYF
-	TRBV19	-	TRBJ2-1	TGTGCCAGTAGTGGGGAAGGGGCGGAGTCCTACAATGAGCAGTTCTTC	CASSGEGAESYNEQFF
-	TRBV6-6	TRBD1	TRBJ1-2	TGTGCCAGCAGCCTCGACAGGGGGAACTACACCTTC	CASSLDRGNYTF
-	TRBV11-2	-	TRBJ1-1	TGTGCCAGCAGCTTAGGGGTAGGACAGATTACTGAAGCTTTCTTT	CASSLGVGQITEAFF
-	TRBV24-1	TRBD1	TRBJ2-4	TGTGCCACCAGTGATCTTGACAGGGGGGACATTCAGTACTTC	CATSDLDRGDIQYF
-	TRBV29-1	TRBD1	TRBJ2-3	TGCAGCGCCCGGACAGGAACTAGCACAGATACGCAGTATTTT	CSARTGTSTDTQYF
-	TRBV7-8	-	TRBJ1-2	TGTGCCAGCAGCTTGACAGAAAACTATGGCTACACCTTC	CASSLTENYGYTF
-	TRBV6-5	TRBD2	TRBJ2-3	TGTGCCAGCCTTCTAGCGGGAGGTACAGATACGCAGTATTTT	CASLLAGGTDTQYF
-	TRBV7-9	-	TRBJ1-1	TGTGCCAGCAGTCAGGGACTTGAAGCTTTCTTT	CASSQGLEAFF
-	TRBV24-1	TRBD2	TRBJ2-6	TGTGCCACCAGTGCTAGCGGGAGGGCCTCTGGGGCCAACGTCCTGACTTTC	CATSASGRASGANVLTF
-	TRBV24-1	-	TRBJ2-7	TGTGCCACCAGTGATGGTGGACAGCCCTACGAGCAGTACTTC	CATSDGGQPYEQYF
-	TRBV3-1/TRBV3-2	-	TRBJ2-7	TGTGCCAGCAGCCACCAGGGCAGTTACGAGCAGTACTTC	CASSHQGSYEQYF
-	TRBV5-4	-	TRBJ2-7	TGTGCCAGCAGCCACCAGGCACAGCAGTACTTC	CASSHQAQQYF
once	TRBV20-1	TRBD2	TRBJ2-1	TGCAGTGCTAGTCCTCCTCGTAGCGGGAGGGCCTACAATGAGCAGTTCTTC	CSASPPRSGRAYNEQFF
-	TRBV7-2	-	TRBJ2-3	TGTGCCAGCAGCCTTCGGAGGCGGAGGGGCACAGATACGCAGTATTTT	CASSLRRRRGTDTQYF
-	TRBV25-1	TRBD2	TRBJ2-1	TGTGCCAGCAGTGACGGACTAGCGGGAGGGAGGGATGAGCAGTTCTTC	CASSDGLAGGRDEQFF
-	TRBV6-2/TRBV6-3	-	TRBJ1-5	TGTGCCAGCAGTCAGGCAGGGGGCAATCAGCCCCAGCATTTT	CASSQAGGNQPQHF
-	TRBV19	TRBD1	TRBJ2-1	TGTGCCACCCAGCCGGGACAGTTCTACAATGAGCAGTTCTTC	CATQPGQFYNEQFF